The 22 T cell receptor beta chains below all came from one sample that was sequenced in a study of tumor-infiltrating lymphocytes in glioblastoma multiforme. Multiple V-beta primers and a C-beta primer amplified TCRB from RNA. TCRdb ran MiXCR on the multiplex PCR reads and lists one entry per CDR3 protein. The profile shows about 9,200 distinct CDR3 sequences, around 64% of them singletons. Input material: brain tumor tissue. All receptors come from a male donor with glioblastoma.

Notes on this clonotype: Germline is not matched at one junction end, which may reflect a read error. The CDR3 DNA sequence: TGTGCCAGTAACTTACTAGCGGGGGAAGATAAGCAGTATTTT. Translated: CASNLLAGEDKQYF. J is TRBJ2-3 and V is TRBV11-2, with TRBD2 matching over 11 bases. Germline CDR1 reads SGHAT; CDR2 reads FQNNGV. CDR3 length: 14 residues.

Of note for this clonotype: A junction end diverges from the germline sequence, so it may reflect a read error. V is TRBV11-2 and J is TRBJ2-1; 8 nucleotides align to TRBD1. There are 16 residues in the CDR3. CDR1 and CDR2 (germline): SGHAT, FQNNGV. CDR3 sequence: CAISRDRGKVNNERFF. The CDR3 DNA is TGTGCCATCAGCCGCGACAGGGGAAAGGTCAACAATGAGCGGTTCTTC. Full variable domain (remainder filled in from reference TRBV11-2 and TRBJ2-1): EAGVAQSPRYKIIEKRQSVAFWCNPISGHATLYWYQQILGQGPKLLIQFQNNGVVDDSQLPKDRFSAERLKGVDSTLKIQPAKLEDSAVYLCAISRDRGKVNNERFFGPGTRLTVL.

This clonotype was detected many times. The chain is built from TRBV7-9 and TRBJ2-5; 8 positions match TRBD1. V lost 6 bases, J lost 2 bases, and 11 bases stayed unmatched. CDR1 is SEHNR and CDR2 is FQNEAQ in the germline V gene (reference sequence). CDR3 length: 16 amino acids. The CDR3 reads CASSYPTGEVQETQYF. DNA of the CDR3: TGTGCCAGCAGTTACCCGACAGGGGAGGTTCAAGAGACCCAGTACTTC.

The rearrangement joins TRBV6-5 to TRBJ2-1; D is unclear. Trimming pared 4 bases from V and 9 bases from J, leaving 10 bases between. This CDR3 spans 12 amino acids. CDR1 is MNHEY and CDR2 is SVGAGI in the germline V gene. The CDR3 coding sequence is TGTGCCAGCAGTTCCACTTTGGGTGAGCAGTTCTTC. It specifies CASSSTLGEQFF.

By sample share, this clonotype is medium-sized. The V gene is TRBV4-2, the J gene TRBJ2-1, with D unresolved. V dropped 1 base and J dropped 5 bases, with 15 bases sitting between them. CDR1 is LGHNA, CDR2 YNFKEQ, per germline. The CDR3 has 16 amino acids. The CDR3 sequence is CASSQGSNGLHNEQFF. CDR3 DNA sequence: TGTGCCAGCAGCCAAGGGTCAAACGGCCTACACAATGAGCAGTTCTTC.

Notes on this clonotype: A read error may be the cause here, since a much bigger clone is one base away. The rearrangement uses TRBV28 and TRBJ1-1; D unclear. The CDR3 spans 17 residues. Trimming removed 5 bases at V and 4 bases at J, with 23 bases between. The germline gives CDR1 MDHEN, CDR2 SYDVKM. The CDR3 spells CASSPPTRVYTGTEAFF. CDR3 nucleotide sequence: TGTGCCAGCAGTCCCCCGACAAGGGTCTACACGGGCACTGAAGCTTTCTTT. Full variable domain (missing parts from reference TRBV28 and TRBJ1-1): DVKVTQSSRYLVKRTGEKVFLECVQDMDHENMFWYRQDPGLGLRLIYFSYDVKMKEKGDIPEGYSVSREKKERFSLILESASTNQTSMYLCASSPPTRVYTGTEAFFGQGTRLTVV.

With regard to this clonotype: At one end the junction does not follow the germline gene, possibly because of a read error. The chain uses TRBV29-1 and TRBJ1-1; D gene uncertain. The CDR3 runs 13 residues. Germline loops: CDR1 SQVTM, CDR2 ANQGSEA. This CDR3 reads CSVDSPEYTEAFF. As DNA, the CDR3 is TGCAGCGTTGATAGTCCAGAGTACACTGAAGCTTTCTTC.

In regard to this clonotype: Relative to the germline gene, one junction end is altered; a read error may explain this. J is TRBJ2-3 and V is TRBV20-1; tentative D call: TRBD1 (6 bases). The CDR3 runs 12 residues. Germline CDR1 DFQATT, CDR2 SNEGSKA (reference sequence). Here the CDR3 reads CSAWTETDTQYF. DNA for the CDR3: TGCAGTGCTTGGACAGAGACAGATACGCAATATTTT.

A word on this clonotype: Because the CDR3 is missing its conserved closing phenylalanine or tryptophan, this is likely a read error. The chain carries TRBV5-4 and TRBJ2-3; the D gene is possibly TRBD1 (6 bases). Germline CDR1 is SGHNT and CDR2 is YYREEE (reference sequence). CDR3 length: 15 residues. This CDR3 is CASNEGGLSTDTQYS. The DNA for the CDR3 is TGTGCTAGCAACGAAGGGGGTTTAAGCACAGATACGCAGTATTCT.

This clonotype showed up many times. Since a much larger clone is just one base distant, this may be a read error. This chain joins TRBV6-5 and TRBJ2-2; 7 bases agree with TRBD1. CDR3 size: 13 residues. Germline CDR1 MNHEY, CDR2 SVGAGI. The DNA of the CDR3 is TGTGCCAGCAGACAGGGGAACACCAGGGAGCTGTTTTTT. Translating it yields CASRQGNTRELFF.

The chain joins TRBV20-1 to TRBJ2-4; D is unresolved. The germline V and J ends were trimmed by 5 bases and 8 bases, with 19 bases remaining between them. CDR3 size: 14 residues. The germline gives CDR1 DFQATT, CDR2 SNEGSKA (reference sequence). The CDR3: CSAGLGRGEDIQYF. The CDR3 DNA follows: TGCAGTGCTGGTCTAGGACGTGGAGAGGACATTCAGTACTTC.

This clonotype was seen a few times. V and J are TRBV6-2 or TRBV6-3 and TRBJ2-3, with no clear D. The germline V gene has CDR1 MNHEY and CDR2 SVGEGT. Trimming shortened V by 0 bases and J by 1 base, and 11 bases separated the two germline ends. The CDR3 covers 16 residues. The CDR3 nucleotides read TGTGCCAGCAGTTACTCAATGGTACTGGGCACAGATACGCAGTATTTT. It specifies CASSYSMVLGTDTQYF.

Comment on this clonotype: The junction departs from the called germline gene at one end, perhaps through a read error. CDR3 in DNA: TGCGCCAGTAGCCAAGAAGATAAGCCCTTTAGTGAGCAGTTCTTC. Translating gives CASSQEDKPFSEQFF. The chain links TRBV4-1 to TRBJ2-1; D unresolved. Germline V gene data show CDR1 as MGHRA and CDR2 as YSYEKL. The CDR3 extends over 15 amino acids.

V is TRBV4-1 and J is TRBJ2-5; 16 bases line up with TRBD2. Looked up from germline, CDR1 is MGHRA and CDR2 is YSYEKL. V was clipped by 0 bases and J by 2 bases; unmatched bases: 15. This CDR3 spans 22 amino acids. CDR3 sequence (DNA): TGCGCCAGCAGCCAAGAAAGTGCGGTCGCCGGGACTAGCGGGGGGGATCAAGAGACCCAGTACTTC. Translation gives CASSQESAVAGTSGGDQETQYF.

This clonotype was picked up many times. The rearrangement links TRBV28 to TRBJ2-7; D might be TRBD1 (6 bases). The CDR3 sequence is 13 residues long. Germline CDR1 is MDHEN and CDR2 is SYDVKM. Trimming shortened V by 6 bases and J by 2 bases, and 11 bases separated the two germline ends. CDR3 residues: CASSTDSPYEQYF. CDR3 DNA sequence: TGTGCCAGCAGCACGGACAGCCCCTACGAGCAGTACTTC. Full variable domain (outside the CDR3, taken from reference TRBV28 and TRBJ2-7): DVKVTQSSRYLVKRTGEKVFLECVQDMDHENMFWYRQDPGLGLRLIYFSYDVKMKEKGDIPEGYSVSREKKERFSLILESASTNQTSMYLCASSTDSPYEQYFGPGTRLTVT.

This clonotype was found once. V and J are TRBV20-1 and TRBJ1-3; D is ambiguous. V shed 2 bases and J shed 0 bases, with 11 bases lying between them. The CDR3 runs to 15 residues. CDR1 and CDR2 (germline): DFQATT, SNEGSKA (reference sequence). CDR3 sequence: CSARPRFNSGNTIYF. In DNA, the CDR3 is TGCAGTGCTAGACCCAGATTTAACTCTGGAAACACCATATATTTT.

With regard to this clonotype: This is likely a read error, given that the CDR3 carries no conserved phenylalanine or tryptophan at its end. This chain links TRBV7-3 with TRBJ2-7; 8 bases fit TRBD1. The CDR3 covers 16 residues. After removal of 3 bases from V and 8 bases from J, the junction contained 15 bases not matched to a gene. Germline CDR1 SGHTA, CDR2 FQGTGA. The CDR3, as DNA: TGTGCCAGCAGCTTGTGGTGGAGACAGGGGAGAGACAAGCAGTACTAC. As protein: CASSLWWRQGRDKQYY.

Details on this clonotype: A junction end diverges from the germline sequence, so it may reflect a read error. The chain recombines TRBV11-2 with TRBJ2-1, with 7 bases lining up with TRBD2. In germline, CDR1 is SGHAT, CDR2 FQNNGV. The length of the CDR3 is 17 residues. For the CDR3, the DNA is TGTTCCGGCAGCTTAGTCCCCGCTAGCGGCACCTACAATGAGCACTTCTTC. Translation gives CSGSLVPASGTYNEHFF.

The table lists this clonotype with a few counts. Being one base from a much bigger clone, this may be a read error. The chain links TRBV27 to TRBJ2-7; TRBD2 matches 9 bases. From germline, CDR1 is MNHEY and CDR2 SMNVEV (reference sequence). This CDR3 spans 16 amino acids. V lost 5 bases and J lost 2; bases outside the gene matches: 10. CDR3 sequence: CASSTGISGRPYEQYF. The CDR3 region has the DNA TGTGCCAGCAGTACCGGGATTAGCGGGAGACCCTACGAGCAGTACTTC.

As for this clonotype: Mismatch with germline at one junction end may stem from a read error. The rearrangement uses TRBV10-1 and TRBJ2-3; D assignment may be TRBD1 or TRBD2 (5 bases each). Per the germline V gene, CDR1 is WNHNN and CDR2 is SYGVQD (reference sequence). The CDR3 is 13 residues long. The CDR3, as DNA: TGCGCCAGCAGTGGGGACCCCACAGATACGCAGTATTTC. This codes for CASSGDPTDTQYF.

Of note for this clonotype: The final CDR3 position lacks the conserved phenylalanine or tryptophan, pointing to a likely read error. V gene TRBV5-1 combines with J gene TRBJ2-1; 7 positions agree with TRBD2. This CDR3 is 17 amino acids long. From germline, CDR1 is SGHRS and CDR2 YFSETQ. CDR3 residues: CASRPSEGGVIYNKQFL. The CDR3 DNA reads TGCGCCAGCAGGCCCTCAGAGGGAGGGGTTATCTACAATAAGCAGTTCTTA.

On this clonotype itself: One end of the junction varies from germline; a read error may be responsible. The CDR3 coding sequence is TGTGCCAGTAGTGAAATGGTGGCAGGGATCCAGCCCCAGCATTTT. Encoded protein: CASSEMVAGIQPQHF. The chain uses TRBV6-1 and TRBJ1-5, with a tentative D call TRBD1 (5 bases). This CDR3 region has 15 residues. The germline V gene has CDR1 MNHNS and CDR2 SASEGT.